In its sample, the clone carrying this TCR beta chain was seen once. Generated by immunoSEQ multiplex PCR, the TCRdb table keeps only in-frame clones and is missing some. The table has some 70,000 clones, over 85% seen once. The CDR3 totals 13 residues. The V and J ends lost 2 bases and 2 bases respectively, with 6 bases between them. CDR1 is LNHDA and CDR2 is SQIVND in the germline V gene (reference sequence). The rearrangement uses TRBV19 and TRBJ1-2; TRBD1 is a possible D gene (5 bases). The sequencing sample was made of PBMCs. This sequence originates from a middle-aged man with rheumatoid arthritis. CDR3: CASSIKGNYGYTF. The DNA for the CDR3 is TGTGCCAGTAGTATAAAGGGGAACTATGGCTACACCTTC.